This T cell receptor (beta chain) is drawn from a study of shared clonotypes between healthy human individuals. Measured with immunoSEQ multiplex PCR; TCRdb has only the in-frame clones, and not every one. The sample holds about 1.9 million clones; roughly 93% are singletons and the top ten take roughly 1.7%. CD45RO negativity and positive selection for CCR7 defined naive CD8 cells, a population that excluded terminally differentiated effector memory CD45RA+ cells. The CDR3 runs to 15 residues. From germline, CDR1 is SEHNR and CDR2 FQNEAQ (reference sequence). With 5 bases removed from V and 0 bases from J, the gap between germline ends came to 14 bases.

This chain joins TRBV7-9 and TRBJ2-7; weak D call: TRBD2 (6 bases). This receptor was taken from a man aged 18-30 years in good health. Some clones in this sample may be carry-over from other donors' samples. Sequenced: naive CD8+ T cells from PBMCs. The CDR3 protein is CASSARLGSSYEQYF. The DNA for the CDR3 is TGTGCCAGCAGCGCCCGACTAGGGAGCTCCTACGAGCAGTACTTC.